The source of this T cell receptor beta chain is a study of T cell repertoires in cytomegalovirus infection. The CDR3 contains 13 residues. The ends were cut back, 5 bases at V and 11 bases at J, with 13 bases in the middle. CDR1 MDHEN and CDR2 SYDVKM come from the germline V gene. Of note for this clonotype: Antigen: not known.

Each CDR3 protein is one row after TCRdb ran MiXCR on the reads. The data show 370,000 or so distinct CDR3 sequences, approximately 30% seen once. The receptor's source is a human donor in good health (CMV status not recorded). Some clones in this sample may be carry-over from other donors' samples. The chain carries TRBV28 and TRBJ1-6; D is unclear. Sequencing was performed on cultured PBMCs, taken from culture after CMV antigen stimulation. The CDR3 loop reads CASSQALGTPLHF. The CDR3 bases are TGTGCCAGCAGTCAGGCCCTGGGGACACCCCTCCACTTT.